These T cell receptor beta chains were read from a single sample in a study of beta chain features in type 1 diabetes. Assay: immunoSEQ multiplex PCR; the TCRdb copy retains only in-frame clones and omits some. The sample lists about 120,000 clones, about 16% occurring once. Sequencing used central memory CD4+ T cells from blood. These receptors all come from a man between 25 and 39 years old with type 1 diabetes. Each CDR3 is given with its conserved first and last residue. D genes are given only for firm matches. The size field is filled for only some rows; it gives once, few, many or a size class.

>15|TRBJ2-7|TRBV29-1|TRBD2|.
TGCAGCGTTGAAGGCGGGACTAGCGGGGATTACGAGCAGTACTTC
CSVEGGTSGDYEQYF
>13|TRBJ1-5|TRBV6-5|.|few
TGTGCCAGCAGTCTCAAGTCCAATCAGCCCCAGCATTTT
CASSLKSNQPQHF
>13|TRBJ1-2|TRBV7-2|.|.
TGTGCCAGCAGCTTTCATGGGGGAGACGGCTACACCTTC
CASSFHGGDGYTF
>14|TRBJ1-2|TRBV19|TRBD1|few
TGTGCCAGTAGTGGACAGGGGGCCGGCTATGGCTACACCTTC
CASSGQGAGYGYTF
>15|TRBJ1-5|TRBV19|.|.
TGTGCCAGTAGTACAGGGAACTTCGGCAATCAGCCCCAGCATTTT
CASSTGNFGNQPQHF
>14|TRBJ2-5|TRBV30|.|.
TGTGCCTGGAGTGAAGGGAGAAGACAAGAGACCCAGTACTTC
CAWSEGRRQETQYF
>12|TRBJ2-2|TRBV29-1|.|.
TGCAGCGTTAAAAAGGGGGTCGGGGAGCTGTTTTTT
CSVKKGVGELFF
>14|TRBJ1-5|TRBV7-9|.|few
TGTGCCAGCAGCCTCGCAGGGACGGGTCAGCCCCAGCATTTT
CASSLAGTGQPQHF
>16|TRBJ1-6|TRBV9|.|many
TGTGCCAGCAGCCCAAGTTGGGGAGGAGGGGGATCACCCCTCCACTTT
CASSPSWGGGGSPLHF
>14|TRBJ2-7|TRBV7-9|.|few
TGTGCCAGCAGCTCTGGACAGAAGACCTACGAGCAGTACTTC
CASSSGQKTYEQYF
>14|TRBJ2-5|TRBV28|.|.
TGTGCCAGCAGTCCAAATTCGATAAAAGAGACCCAGTACTTC
CASSPNSIKETQYF
>15|TRBJ2-2|TRBV6-6|.|.
TGTGCCAGCAGTTACGAGGGAATGAACACCGGGGAGCTGTTTTTT
CASSYEGMNTGELFF
>17|TRBJ2-1|TRBV13|.|few
TGTGCCAGCAGTAGAAGGTTGGAGGGACTGGCCTACAATGAGCAGTTCTTC
CASSRRLEGLAYNEQFF
>14|TRBJ2-7|TRBV7-2|.|few
TGTGCCAGCAGCTTCGGGACCGGAGCATACGAGCAGTACTTC
CASSFGTGAYEQYF
>15|TRBJ2-7|TRBV10-3|.|many
TGTGCCATCAGTGAACCCGACAGGAAGGCTAACGAGCAGTACTTC
CAISEPDRKANEQYF
>16|TRBJ1-6|TRBV27|.|.
TGTGCCAGCAGTTCAACGGGACGAACTATTGGGATGGCCCTCCACTTT
CASSSTGRTIGMALHF
>15|TRBJ2-1|TRBV2|.|.
TGTGCCAGCAGTGTTAGGGGGGCCCCCTACAATGAGCAGTTCTTC
CASSVRGAPYNEQFF
>15|TRBJ1-3|TRBV11-2|.|few
TGTGCCAGCACCAACCTTCTTAGCTCTGGAAACACCATATATTTT
CASTNLLSSGNTIYF
>15|TRBJ2-7|TRBV7-2|.|many
TGTGCCAGCACCATAGCTCGGGAACAGGGATACGAGCAGTACTTC
CASTIAREQGYEQYF
>15|TRBJ2-1|TRBV5-4|.|few
TGTGCCAGCAGCTTGTCTGCAAGCTCCTACAATGAGCAGTTCTTC
CASSLSASSYNEQFF
>16|TRBJ2-3|TRBV27|.|few
TGTGCCAGCAGTTTATCGGTCAAACAGGGCGCAGATACGCAGTATTTT
CASSLSVKQGADTQYF
>12|TRBJ1-2|TRBV15|.|few
TGTGCCACCAGCAGAGACGGGTTTGGCTACACCTTC
CATSRDGFGYTF
>13|TRBJ2-1|TRBV7-2|.|medium-sized
TGTGCCTTACAGGCAAGCTCCTACAATGAGCAGTTCTTC
CALQASSYNEQFF
>17|TRBJ2-5|TRBV7-2|TRBD2|few
TGTGCCAGCAGCCTCCGGCCAGTTAGCGGGGGTCGGGAGACCCAGTACTTC
CASSLRPVSGGRETQYF
>16|TRBJ2-3|TRBV7-2|TRBD2|few
TGTGCCAGCAGCCGGGGGGCGGGGGGGGCCACAGATACGCAGTATTTT
CASSRGAGGATDTQYF
>16|TRBJ2-7|TRBV7-2|TRBD2|few
TGTGCCAGCAGCCCCCGGACTAGCGGGCTTACCTACGAGCAGTACTTC
CASSPRTSGLTYEQYF
>15|TRBJ2-5|TRBV28|TRBD1|.
TGTGCCAGCAGCGGAACCGGGACAGCCCAAGAGACCCAGTACTTC
CASSGTGTAQETQYF
>15|TRBJ2-5|TRBV18|.|once
TGTGCCAGCTCACCCCAATCGCGGTTCCAAGAGACCCAGTACTTC
CASSPQSRFQETQYF
>17|TRBJ2-3|TRBV7-2|TRBD2|many
TGTGCCAGCAGCCTACCGGGACTAGCGGGACACACAGATACGCAGTATTTT
CASSLPGLAGHTDTQYF
>15|TRBJ1-3|TRBV19|.|.
TGTGCCAGTAGGAGAGACAGCGGCTCTGGAAACACCATATATTTT
CASRRDSGSGNTIYF
>15|TRBJ2-3|TRBV7-2|TRBD2|.
TGTGCCAGCAGCTTAGGACTAGCGGAAACAGATACGCAGTATTTT
CASSLGLAETDTQYF
>13|TRBJ1-2|TRBV29-1|TRBD1|.
TGCAGCGGAACGACAGGGCTTAATGATGGCTACACCTTC
CSGTTGLNDGYTF
>12|TRBJ2-1|TRBV10-3|.|few
TGTGCCATCAGTGCTGGCCGTAATGAGCAGTTCTTC
CAISAGRNEQFF
>16|TRBJ2-1|TRBV7-6|TRBD2|.
TGTGCCAGCAGCTCAGATGTCAGCGGGGGAGGGCATGAGCAGTTCTTC
CASSSDVSGGGHEQFF
>13|TRBJ2-7|TRBV30|.|.
TGTGCCTGGAGCGGGCTAGGGCCGAACGAGCAGTACTTC
CAWSGLGPNEQYF
>19|TRBJ2-6|TRBV7-2|.|.
TGTGCCAGCAGCCAAGATCAGGCAGGATTACTCTCTGGGGCCAACGTCCTGACTTTC
CASSQDQAGLLSGANVLTF
>12|TRBJ2-7|TRBV7-9|.|.
TGTGCCAGCAGCGCAGTTACCTACGAGCAGTACTTC
CASSAVTYEQYF
>13|TRBJ2-2|TRBV14|TRBD2|many
TGTGCCAGCAGCAAGCGGGAAGTCGGGGAGCTGTTTTTT
CASSKREVGELFF
>17|TRBJ2-3|TRBV7-9|TRBD2|once
TGTGCCAGCAGCCCCCGGGGCGGTAGCGGGGGAACAGATACGCAGTATTTT
CASSPRGGSGGTDTQYF
>15|TRBJ2-1|TRBV9|.|few
TGTGCCAGCAGCGTTGGGGCAGGTTCCTACAATGAGCAGTTCTTC
CASSVGAGSYNEQFF
>13|TRBJ2-5|TRBV29-1|TRBD2|few
TGCAGCGTTCCTATAGCGGGCCAAGAGACCCAGTACTTC
CSVPIAGQETQYF